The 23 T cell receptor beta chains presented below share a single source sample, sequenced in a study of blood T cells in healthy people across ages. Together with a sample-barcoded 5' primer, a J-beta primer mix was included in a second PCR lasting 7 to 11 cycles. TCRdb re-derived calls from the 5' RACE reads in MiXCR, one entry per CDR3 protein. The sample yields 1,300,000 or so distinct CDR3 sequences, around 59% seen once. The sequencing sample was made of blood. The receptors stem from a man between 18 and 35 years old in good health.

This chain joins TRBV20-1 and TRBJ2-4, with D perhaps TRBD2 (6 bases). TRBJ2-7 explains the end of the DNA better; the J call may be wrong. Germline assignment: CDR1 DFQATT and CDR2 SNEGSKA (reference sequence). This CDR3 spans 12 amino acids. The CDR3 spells CSARGSGYEQYF. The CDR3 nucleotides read TGCAGTGCTCGGGGGTCTGGCTACGAGCAGTACTTC.

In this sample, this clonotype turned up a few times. CDR3 sequence (DNA): TGTGCCAGCAGCCGAAGGACAAGAAATGAAAAACTGTTTTTT. Protein sequence: CASSRRTRNEKLFF. This chain connects TRBV11-1 to TRBJ1-4; possible D gene TRBD1, 5 bases. The V end was cut by 5 bases, the J end by 5 bases, with 12 bases between. Germline V gene sequence: CDR1 SGHAT, CDR2 FQDESV (reference sequence). The CDR3 length is 14 residues.

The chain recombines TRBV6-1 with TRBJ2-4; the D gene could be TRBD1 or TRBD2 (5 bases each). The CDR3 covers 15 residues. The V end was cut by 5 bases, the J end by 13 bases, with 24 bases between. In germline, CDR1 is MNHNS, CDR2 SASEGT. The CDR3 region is CASSLRDPQSGEQYF. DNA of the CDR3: TGTGCCAGCAGTCTCCGGGACCCCCAGTCTGGGGAGCAGTACTTC.

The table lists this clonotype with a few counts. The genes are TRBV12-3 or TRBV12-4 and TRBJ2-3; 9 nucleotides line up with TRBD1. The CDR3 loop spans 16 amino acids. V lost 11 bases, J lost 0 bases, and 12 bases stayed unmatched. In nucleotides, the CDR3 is TGTGCCTCCCTAGCCAGGACAGGGGTGAGCACAGATACGCAGTATTTT. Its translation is CASLARTGVSTDTQYF.

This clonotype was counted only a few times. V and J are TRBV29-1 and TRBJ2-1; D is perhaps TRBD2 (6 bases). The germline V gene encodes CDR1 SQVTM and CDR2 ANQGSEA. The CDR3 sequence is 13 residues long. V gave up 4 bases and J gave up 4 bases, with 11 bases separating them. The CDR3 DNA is TGCAGCGTTGGATATCGGGAGTACAATGAGCAGTTCTTC. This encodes CSVGYREYNEQFF.

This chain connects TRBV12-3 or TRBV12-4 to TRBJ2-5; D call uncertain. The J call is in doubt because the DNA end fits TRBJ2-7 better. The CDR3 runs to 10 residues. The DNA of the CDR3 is TGTGCCAGCGAAAGGAGCGAGCAGTACTTC. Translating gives CASERSEQYF.

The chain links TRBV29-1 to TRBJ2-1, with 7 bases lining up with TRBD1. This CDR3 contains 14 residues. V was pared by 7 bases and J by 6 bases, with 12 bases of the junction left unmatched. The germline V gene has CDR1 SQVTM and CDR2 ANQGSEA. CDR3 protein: CSARGSAGGNEQFF. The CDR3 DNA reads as TGCAGCGCCCGGGGATCAGCAGGGGGCAATGAGCAGTTCTTC.

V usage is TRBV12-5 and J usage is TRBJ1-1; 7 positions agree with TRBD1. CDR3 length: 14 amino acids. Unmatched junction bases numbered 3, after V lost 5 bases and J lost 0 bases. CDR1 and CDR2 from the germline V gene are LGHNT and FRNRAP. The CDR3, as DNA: TGTGCTAGTGGTGAGGGACAGCTGAACACTGAAGCTTTCTTT. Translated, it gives CASGEGQLNTEAFF.

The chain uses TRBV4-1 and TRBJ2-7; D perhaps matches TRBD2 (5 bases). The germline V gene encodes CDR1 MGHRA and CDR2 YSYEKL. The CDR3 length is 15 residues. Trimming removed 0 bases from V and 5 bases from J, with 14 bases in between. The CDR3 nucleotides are TGCGCCAGCAGCCAAGAGGCGTCAAATAGCGACGAGCAGTACTTC. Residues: CASSQEASNSDEQYF.

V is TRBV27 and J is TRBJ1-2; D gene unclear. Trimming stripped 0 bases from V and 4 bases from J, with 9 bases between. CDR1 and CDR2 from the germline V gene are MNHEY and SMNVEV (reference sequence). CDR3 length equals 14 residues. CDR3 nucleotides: TGTGCCAGCAGTTTATCCCACACGGTCTATGGCTACACCTTC. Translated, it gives CASSLSHTVYGYTF.

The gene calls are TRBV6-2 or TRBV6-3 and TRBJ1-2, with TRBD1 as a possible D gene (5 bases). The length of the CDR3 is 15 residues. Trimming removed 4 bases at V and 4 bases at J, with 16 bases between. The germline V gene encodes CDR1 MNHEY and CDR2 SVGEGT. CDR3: CASSSLRGSLYGYTF. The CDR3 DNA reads TGTGCCAGCAGTTCTCTAAGGGGATCACTCTATGGCTACACCTTC.

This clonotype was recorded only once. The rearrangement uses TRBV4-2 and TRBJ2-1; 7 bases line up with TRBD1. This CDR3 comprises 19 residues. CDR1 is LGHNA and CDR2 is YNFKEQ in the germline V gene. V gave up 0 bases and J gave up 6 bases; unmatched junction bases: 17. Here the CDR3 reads CASSQDNMGRGQLLNEQFF. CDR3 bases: TGTGCCAGCAGCCAAGATAACATGGGTAGGGGACAGTTACTCAATGAGCAGTTCTTC.

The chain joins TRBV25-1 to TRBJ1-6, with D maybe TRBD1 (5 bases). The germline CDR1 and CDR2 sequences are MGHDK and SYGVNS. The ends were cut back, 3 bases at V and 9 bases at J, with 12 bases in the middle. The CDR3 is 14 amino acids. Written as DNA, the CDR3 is TGTGCCAGCAGTGACCAGGGAGGGAGTTCACCCCTCCACTTT. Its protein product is CASSDQGGSSPLHF.

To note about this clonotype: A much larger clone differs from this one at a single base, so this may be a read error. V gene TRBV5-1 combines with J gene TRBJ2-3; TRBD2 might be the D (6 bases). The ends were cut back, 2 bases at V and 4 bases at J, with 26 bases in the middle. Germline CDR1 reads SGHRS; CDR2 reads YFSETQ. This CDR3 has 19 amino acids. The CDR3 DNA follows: TGCGCCAGCAGCTTCGGGGGTTCCCCCCTTCTTTCTCTTGCAGATACGCAGTATTTT. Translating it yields CASSFGGSPLLSLADTQYF.

CDR3 bases: TGCGCCAGCAACGAGGGGACAGGGTGGACTGAAGCTTTCTTT. This codes for CASNEGTGWTEAFF. The V call is TRBV5-1, the J call TRBJ1-1, with TRBD1 matching 9 bases. Germline CDR1 and CDR2: SGHRS and YFSETQ. The CDR3 contains 14 residues. The V and J ends lost 6 bases and 5 bases, in that order; junction bases with no gene match: 8.

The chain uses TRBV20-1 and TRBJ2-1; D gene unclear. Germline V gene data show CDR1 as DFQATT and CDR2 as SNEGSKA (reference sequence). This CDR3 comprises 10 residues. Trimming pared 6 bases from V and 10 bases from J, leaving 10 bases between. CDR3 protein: CSAPVGEQFF. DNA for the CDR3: TGCAGTGCGCCCGTTGGAGAGCAGTTCTTC.

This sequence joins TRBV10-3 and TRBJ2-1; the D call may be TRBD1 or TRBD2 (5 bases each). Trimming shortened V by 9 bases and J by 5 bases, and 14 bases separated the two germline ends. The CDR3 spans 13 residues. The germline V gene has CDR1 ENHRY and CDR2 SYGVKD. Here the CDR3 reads CAIGEGTDNEQFF. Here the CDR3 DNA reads TGTGCCATAGGGGAAGGGACCGACAATGAGCAGTTCTTC.

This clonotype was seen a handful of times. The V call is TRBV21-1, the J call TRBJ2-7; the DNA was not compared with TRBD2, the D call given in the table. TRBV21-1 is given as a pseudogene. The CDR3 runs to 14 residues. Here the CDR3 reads CASSKGRALYEQYF. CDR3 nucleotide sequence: TGTGCCAGCAGCAAAGGCAGGGCCCTCTACGAGCAGTACTTC.

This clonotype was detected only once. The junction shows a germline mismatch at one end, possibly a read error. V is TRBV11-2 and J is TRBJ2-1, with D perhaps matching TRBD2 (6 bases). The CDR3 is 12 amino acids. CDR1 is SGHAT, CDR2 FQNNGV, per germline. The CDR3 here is CASSFGGNEQVF. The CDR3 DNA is TGTGCCAGCAGCTTCGGGGGAAATGAGCAGGTCTTC.

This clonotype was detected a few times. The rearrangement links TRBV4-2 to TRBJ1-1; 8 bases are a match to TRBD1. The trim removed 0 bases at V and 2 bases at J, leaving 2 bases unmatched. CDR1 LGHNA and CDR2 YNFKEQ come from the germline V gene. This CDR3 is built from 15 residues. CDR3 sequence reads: CASSQEQGENTEAFF. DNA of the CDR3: TGTGCCAGCAGCCAAGAACAGGGGGAAAACACTGAAGCTTTCTTT.

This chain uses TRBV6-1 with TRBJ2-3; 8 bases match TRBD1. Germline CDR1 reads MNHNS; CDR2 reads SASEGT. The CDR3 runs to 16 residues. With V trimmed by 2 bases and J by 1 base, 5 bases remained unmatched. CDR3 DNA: TGTGCCAGCAGTGAAAGTTCGGGACAGGGCACAGATACGCAGTATTTT. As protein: CASSESSGQGTDTQYF.

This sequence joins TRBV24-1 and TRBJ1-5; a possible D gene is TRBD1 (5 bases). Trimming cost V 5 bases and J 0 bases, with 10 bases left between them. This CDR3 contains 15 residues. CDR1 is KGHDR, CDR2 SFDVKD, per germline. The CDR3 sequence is CATSVDRNSNQPQHF. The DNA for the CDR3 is TGTGCCACCAGTGTCGACAGAAATAGCAATCAGCCCCAGCATTTT.

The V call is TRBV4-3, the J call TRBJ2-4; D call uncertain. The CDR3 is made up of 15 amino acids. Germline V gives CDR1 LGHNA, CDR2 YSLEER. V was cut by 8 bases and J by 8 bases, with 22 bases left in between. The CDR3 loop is CASARTVGLKDIQYF. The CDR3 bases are TGCGCCAGCGCCCGAACTGTGGGTCTTAAGGACATTCAGTACTTC.